Shown below are 10 T cell receptor beta chains from a single sample sequenced in a study of cytomegalovirus exposure and HLA in healthy donors. A multiplex PCR was run with 60 Vbeta primers and 13 Jbeta primers. Profiling relied on immunoSEQ multiplex PCR, and the TCRdb table lists in-frame clones only, not all of them. The sample lists roughly 150,000 clones, around 75% seen once, with approximately 11% in the top ten. The sample comprised PBMCs. The receptors were sampled from a man aged 18 to 30 in good health and CMV-seropositive.

The chain combines TRBV7-2 with TRBJ2-3, with TRBD1 identical over 7 bases. Germline trimming cut 1 base from V and 6 bases from J; bases unmatched to any gene: 4. There are 14 residues in the CDR3. Per the germline V gene, CDR1 is SGHTA and CDR2 is FQGNSA. The CDR3 here is CASSLGGTADTQYF. CDR3 in DNA: TGTGCCAGCAGCTTAGGGGGGACAGCCGATACGCAGTATTTT.

The sample holds one count of this clone. V is TRBV28 and J is TRBJ1-2; maybe TRBD1 (6 bases). This CDR3 is built from 14 residues. Germline CDR1 MDHEN, CDR2 SYDVKM. V was trimmed by 3 bases and J by 0 bases, leaving 8 bases between them. CDR3 coding DNA: TGTGCCAGCAGTTTCGGACAGACTAACTATGGCTACACCTTC. Translating it yields CASSFGQTNYGYTF.

This chain uses TRBV6-1 with TRBJ2-1; a weak D match, TRBD1 (5 bases). CDR3 length: 15 residues. Germline lookup yields CDR1 MNHNS and CDR2 SASEGT. V lost 2 bases, J lost 5 bases, and 13 bases lay in between. CDR3 sequence (DNA): TGTGCCAGCAGTGAACTCAGGGTTGCGAACAATGAGCAGTTCTTC. Its protein is CASSELRVANNEQFF.

This clone showed up just once. The J gene is TRBJ2-5, the V gene TRBV5-1, with D tentatively TRBD2 (6 bases). Trimming left V 4 bases short and J 2 bases short, with 15 bases between. Germline V CDR1 and CDR2: SGHRS, YFSETQ. The CDR3 is made up of 15 amino acids. CDR3 nucleotide sequence: TGCGCCAGCAGCGGGAGGTCCGCCGGGCAAGAGACCCAGTACTTC. Protein sequence: CASSGRSAGQETQYF.

This chain joins TRBV30 and TRBJ2-2; TRBD2 matches 11 bases. The V segment lost 2 bases and the J segment 6 bases; nucleotides outside the gene matches: 5. Germline V CDR1 and CDR2: GTSNPN, SVGIG (reference sequence). The CDR3 spans 15 residues. The DNA for the CDR3 is TGTGCCTGGAGTTTTAGCGGGAGGGGGGCCGGGGAGCTGTTTTTT. This encodes CAWSFSGRGAGELFF.

The rearrangement uses TRBV30 and TRBJ1-5; 8 nucleotides match TRBD1. The CDR3 runs 14 residues. The V gene end was trimmed by 2 bases and the J gene end by 7 bases; junction bases not matched to a gene: 7. Germline CDR1 and CDR2: GTSNPN and SVGIG (reference sequence). The CDR3 reads CAWSSGQGAQPQHF. CDR3 DNA: TGTGCCTGGAGTTCGGGTCAGGGGGCACAGCCCCAGCATTTT.

J is TRBJ2-7 and V is TRBV7-6, with 10 bases fitting TRBD2. The V gene end was trimmed by 3 bases and the J gene end by 4 bases; junction bases not matched to a gene: 0. Per germline, CDR1 SGHVS and CDR2 FNYEAQ. The CDR3 length is 13 residues. CDR3 residues: CASSLTSGYEQYF. The CDR3 coding sequence is TGTGCCAGCAGCTTGACTAGCGGGTACGAGCAGTACTTC. The variable domain in full, completed from reference TRBV7-6 and TRBJ2-7, reads GAGVSQSPRYKVTKRGQDVALRCDPISGHVSLYWYRQALGQGPEFLTYFNYEAQQDKSGLPNDRFSAERPEGSISTLTIQRTEQRDSAMYRCASSLTSGYEQYFGPGTRLTVT.

The J gene is TRBJ1-3, the V gene TRBV4-1, with D perhaps matching TRBD1 (5 bases). In germline, CDR1 is MGHRA, CDR2 YSYEKL. The V end was cut by 1 base, the J end by 0 bases, with 16 bases between. This CDR3 spans 18 amino acids. The CDR3 sequence: CASSQGAARGNSGNTIYF. Written as DNA, the CDR3 is TGCGCCAGCAGCCAAGGTGCGGCTAGGGGAAACTCTGGAAACACCATATATTTT.

The genes are TRBV5-1 and TRBJ2-1, with D perhaps matching TRBD2 (7 bases). The germline V gene has CDR1 SGHRS and CDR2 YFSETQ. V shed 3 bases and J shed 8 bases, with 21 bases lying between them. This CDR3 spans 16 amino acids. The CDR3 protein is CASSSWGGTLGDEQFF. The DNA for the CDR3 is TGCGCCAGCAGCTCCTGGGGGGGCACCCTAGGGGATGAGCAGTTCTTC.

The chain combines TRBV5-1 with TRBJ2-3; TRBD2 matches at 9 bases. This CDR3 is built from 16 residues. Per the germline V gene, CDR1 is SGHRS and CDR2 is YFSETQ. With 1 base clipped from V and 3 bases from J, the junction kept 6 bases outside the gene matches. The CDR3 here is CASSLTAGGATDTQYF. The CDR3 region has the DNA TGCGCCAGCAGCTTGACGGCGGGAGGGGCGACAGATACGCAGTATTTT. The full variable domain, in which reference TRBV5-1 and TRBJ2-3 provide the parts outside the CDR3, is KAGVTQTPRYLIKTRGQQVTLSCSPISGHRSVSWYQQTPGQGLQFLFEYFSETQRNKGNFPGRFSGRQFSNSRSEMNVSTLELGDSALYLCASSLTAGGATDTQYFGPGTRLTVL.